One sample yielded the 29 T cell receptor beta chains listed below, sequenced in a study of blood T cell repertoires in COVID-19. Libraries were prepared by immunoSEQ multiplex PCR; TCRdb keeps only in-frame clonotypes and omits some of them. In the table there are 150,000 to 180,000 clones, 75% to 85% of which are singletons. The material sequenced was peripheral blood. These receptors were collected from a man in his fifties or sixties with acute or convalescent COVID-19.

The chain joins TRBV27 to TRBJ2-6; D might be TRBD1 (5 bases). The CDR3 consists of 15 residues. Germline V lookup: CDR1 MNHEY, CDR2 SMNVEV (reference sequence). Trimming left V 6 bases short and J 2 bases short, with 11 bases between. The chain's CDR3 is CASRRTPAGANVLTF. CDR3 nucleotide sequence: TGTGCCAGCAGAAGGACACCTGCTGGGGCCAACGTCCTGACTTTC.

J is TRBJ1-6 and V is TRBV5-1, with 7 bases identical to TRBD1. V was clipped by 0 bases and J by 7 bases; unmatched bases: 4. The CDR3 covers 15 residues. Germline CDR1 and CDR2: SGHRS and YFSETQ. CDR3 protein: CASSLGQGENSPLHF. CDR3 sequence (DNA): TGCGCCAGCAGCTTGGGACAGGGCGAGAATTCACCCCTCCACTTT. The entire variable domain, with the rest obtained from reference TRBV5-1 and TRBJ1-6, is as follows: KAGVTQTPRYLIKTRGQQVTLSCSPISGHRSVSWYQQTPGQGLQFLFEYFSETQRNKGNFPGRFSGRQFSNSRSEMNVSTLELGDSALYLCASSLGQGENSPLHFGNGTRLTVT.

J is TRBJ1-4 and V is TRBV28; tentatively, D is TRBD1 (5 bases). The CDR3 extends over 18 amino acids. Trimming removed 4 bases at V and 7 bases at J, with 25 bases between. CDR1 and CDR2 from the germline V gene are MDHEN and SYDVKM. The CDR3 coding sequence is TGTGCCAGCAGTTCCCGCGGGGCGAGTGGGGGGAGGGGTGAAAAACTGTTTTTT. This translates into CASSSRGASGGRGEKLFF. Variable domain in full (rest from reference TRBV28 and TRBJ1-4): DVKVTQSSRYLVKRTGEKVFLECVQDMDHENMFWYRQDPGLGLRLIYFSYDVKMKEKGDIPEGYSVSREKKERFSLILESASTNQTSMYLCASSSRGASGGRGEKLFFGSGTQLSVL.

The J gene is TRBJ2-1, the V gene TRBV29-1; TRBD2 is a possible D gene (5 bases). The CDR3 covers 10 residues. V lost 4 bases and J lost 9, with 7 bases in between. CDR1 and CDR2 from the germline V gene are SQVTM and ANQGSEA. The CDR3 spells CSVGTVEQFF. Written as DNA, the CDR3 is TGCAGCGTTGGGACTGTTGAGCAGTTCTTC.

The chain is built from TRBV12-3 or TRBV12-4 and TRBJ2-1, with 7 bases aligning to TRBD2. The CDR3 contains 12 residues. V gave up 2 bases and J gave up 15 bases; unmatched junction bases: 7. This CDR3 reads CASSLLLTSPFF. CDR3 DNA sequence: TGTGCCAGCAGTTTACTTTTGACTAGCCCGTTCTTC.

The chain couples TRBV25-1 to TRBJ2-5, with a tentative D call TRBD1 (5 bases). The V gene lost 6 bases and the J gene lost 2 bases, with 10 bases spanning the gap. Germline CDR1 and CDR2: MGHDK and SYGVNS. There are 13 residues in the CDR3. CDR3 DNA sequence: TGTGCCAGCAGGCCCCCAGGGCAAGAGACCCAGTACTTC. Protein: CASRPPGQETQYF.

This CDR3 is CASSPRTGPQETQYF. The CDR3 region has the DNA TGTGCCAGCTCACCCCGGACAGGGCCCCAAGAGACCCAGTACTTC. The V and J genes are TRBV18 and TRBJ2-5, with 8 bases lining up with TRBD1. Germline V gene sequence: CDR1 KGHSH, CDR2 LQKENI. There are 15 residues in the CDR3. Trimming cost V 3 bases and J 1 base; bases outside gene matches: 4.

V gene TRBV7-8 combines with J gene TRBJ2-7, with 9 bases aligning to TRBD2. The CDR3 extends over 13 amino acids. Germline loops: CDR1 SGHVS, CDR2 FQNEAQ. The trim removed 6 bases at V and 3 bases at J, leaving 3 bases unmatched. In DNA, the CDR3 is TGTGCCAGCAGGCGGGGGGGGAGCTACGAGCAGTACTTC. Amino acid sequence: CASRRGGSYEQYF.

V is TRBV7-9 and J is TRBJ2-7; D not resolved. CDR3 length: 11 amino acids. Germline V gene sequence: CDR1 SEHNR, CDR2 FQNEAQ (reference sequence). Trimming removed 6 bases at V and 7 bases at J, with 10 bases between. CDR3 DNA: TGTGCCAGCAGATCTGGGCGAGAGCAGTACTTC. It encodes CASRSGREQYF. The whole variable domain, filled in from reference TRBV7-9 and TRBJ2-7, reads DTGVSQNPRHKITKRGQNVTFRCDPISEHNRLYWYRQTLGQGPEFLTYFQNEAQLEKSRLLSDRFSAERPKGSFSTLEIQRTEQGDSAMYLCASRSGREQYFGPGTRLTVT.

The rearrangement links TRBV30 to TRBJ1-6; TRBD1 might be the D (6 bases). The CDR3 extends over 14 amino acids. Trimming cost V 2 bases and J 5 bases, with 10 bases left between them. Germline V CDR1 and CDR2: GTSNPN, SVGIG (reference sequence). CDR3 region: CAWSRGGDNSPLHF. The CDR3, as DNA: TGTGCCTGGAGTAGGGGGGGAGATAATTCACCCCTCCACTTT.

This clone has a handful of counts. The gene calls are TRBV28 and TRBJ2-7; TRBD1 matches at 12 bases. The CDR3 is made up of 15 amino acids. The germline V gene has CDR1 MDHEN and CDR2 SYDVKM. With V trimmed by 6 bases and J by 5 bases, 8 bases remained unmatched. CDR3 sequence reads: CASSLAGTGGDEQYF. The CDR3 bases are TGTGCCAGCAGCTTAGCCGGGACAGGGGGCGACGAGCAGTACTTC.

The gene calls are TRBV28 and TRBJ2-2; TRBD2 agrees at 12 bases. J gave up 5 bases and V 6 bases, and 4 bases lay outside the gene matches. The length of the CDR3 is 15 residues. The germline gives CDR1 MDHEN, CDR2 SYDVKM. The CDR3 DNA reads TGTGCCAGCAGGGATGGACTAGCGGGAACCGGGGAGCTGTTTTTT. Its protein product is CASRDGLAGTGELFF.

This clone occurred a few times. The J gene is TRBJ1-4, the V gene TRBV7-9, with 9 positions matching TRBD1. The CDR3 contains 15 residues. Looked up from germline, CDR1 is SEHNR and CDR2 is FQNEAQ (reference sequence). The V gene end was trimmed by 1 base and the J gene end by 7 bases; junction bases not matched to a gene: 4. DNA of the CDR3: TGTGCCAGCAGCTTAGGGGGACAGGGAAGTGAAAAACTGTTTTTT. This encodes CASSLGGQGSEKLFF.

V is TRBV2 and J is TRBJ1-6, with 10 bases lining up with TRBD1. Germline CDR1 and CDR2: SNHLY and FYNNEI. The length of the CDR3 is 17 residues. V was clipped by 2 bases and J by 8 bases; unmatched bases: 9. For the CDR3, the DNA is TGTGCCAGCAGTGAATACAACCTGGGACAGGGGCATTCACCCCTCCACTTT. This codes for CASSEYNLGQGHSPLHF.

The chain uses TRBV18 and TRBJ1-1; D is perhaps TRBD1 (5 bases). Trimming shortened V by 3 bases and J by 1 base, and 12 bases separated the two germline ends. The germline gives CDR1 KGHSH, CDR2 LQKENI. The CDR3 is 15 residues long. CDR3 coding DNA: TGTGCCAGCTCACCTGGCAGGGAAGGGAACACTGAAGCTTTCTTT. Its protein product is CASSPGREGNTEAFF.

The chain employs TRBV6-5 and TRBJ1-4, with a possible D match to TRBD1 (5 bases). Looked up from germline, CDR1 is MNHEY and CDR2 is SVGAGI. The CDR3 extends over 14 amino acids. V was pared by 4 bases and J by 0 bases, with 6 bases between. The CDR3 sequence: CASSSGSTNEKLFF. The CDR3 DNA reads TGTGCCAGCAGTTCAGGGTCAACTAATGAAAAACTGTTTTTT.

The rearrangement joins TRBV19 to TRBJ1-5, with D tentatively TRBD1 (5 bases). The CDR3 length is 12 residues. In germline, CDR1 is LNHDA, CDR2 SQIVND (reference sequence). The ends were cut back, 11 bases at V and 4 bases at J, with 12 bases in the middle. The DNA for the CDR3 is TGTGCCGCGGGGGACGGTAATCAGCCCCAGCATTTT. Amino acid sequence: CAAGDGNQPQHF.

V gene TRBV7-2 combines with J gene TRBJ2-7, with 11 bases identical to TRBD2. The CDR3 is 14 amino acids. After removal of 3 bases from V and 7 bases from J, the junction contained 5 bases not matched to a gene. Germline V CDR1 and CDR2: SGHTA, FQGNSA. The CDR3 loop reads CASSFQLAGGEQYF. The CDR3 nucleotides are TGTGCCAGCAGCTTCCAGCTAGCGGGAGGAGAGCAGTACTTC.

The chain employs TRBV5-1 and TRBJ1-3; possibly TRBD1 for D (5 bases). There are 13 residues in the CDR3. The V end lost 4 bases, the J end lost 8 bases, and 13 bases lay between the germline ends. The germline gives CDR1 SGHRS, CDR2 YFSETQ. The CDR3 DNA is TGCGCCAGCAGCCCCCAGGGCAGGGACACCATATATTTT. Translation: CASSPQGRDTIYF. The whole variable domain, filled in from reference TRBV5-1 and TRBJ1-3, reads KAGVTQTPRYLIKTRGQQVTLSCSPISGHRSVSWYQQTPGQGLQFLFEYFSETQRNKGNFPGRFSGRQFSNSRSEMNVSTLELGDSALYLCASSPQGRDTIYFGEGSWLTVV.

The V gene is TRBV5-8, the J gene TRBJ2-7; D not resolved. The CDR3 is 15 amino acids. V was shortened by 5 bases and J by 1 base, with 16 bases between the two germline ends. CDR1 is SGHTS and CDR2 is YDEGEE in the germline V gene. In DNA, the CDR3 is TGTGCCAGCAGGCCTGGTGGCCGAAAGTCCTACGAGCAGTACTTC. Translated, it gives CASRPGGRKSYEQYF. Combining the CDR3 with reference TRBV5-8 and TRBJ2-7 gives the whole variable domain EAGVTQSPTHLIKTRGQQATLRCSPISGHTSVYWYQQALGLGLQFLLWYDEGEERNRGNFPPRFSGRQFPNYSSELNVNALELEDSALYLCASRPGGRKSYEQYFGPGTRLTVT.

The chain recombines TRBV19 with TRBJ2-7; TRBD1 agrees at 7 bases. Germline-derived CDR1 and CDR2 are LNHDA and SQIVND (reference sequence). The ends lost 8 bases at V and 3 bases at J; junction bases unmatched: 13. The CDR3 runs to 15 residues. The CDR3 nucleotides are TGTGCCAGTTCCCTCCAAGTAGGGGGCTACTACGAGCAGTACTTC. Protein: CASSLQVGGYYEQYF.

This chain joins TRBV12-5 and TRBJ2-2; tentative D call: TRBD2 (6 bases). There are 16 residues in the CDR3. In germline, CDR1 is LGHNT, CDR2 FRNRAP. Deletions cut 2 bases from V and 0 bases from J, with 10 bases between. As DNA, the CDR3 is TGTGCTAGTGGTTTGATTGGGACTTCGAACACCGGGGAGCTGTTTTTT. Translation: CASGLIGTSNTGELFF.

The chain has TRBV7-8 and TRBJ1-5; the D gene is possibly TRBD1 (6 bases). Trimming pared 5 bases from V and 2 bases from J, leaving 16 bases between. The CDR3 is 16 amino acids. CDR1 is SGHVS and CDR2 is FQNEAQ in the germline V gene. The CDR3 DNA sequence: TGTGCCAGCAGCCTATCTCAGGGGAAGGGCAATCAGCCCCAGCATTTT. Residues: CASSLSQGKGNQPQHF.

This chain uses TRBV14 with TRBJ2-5, with 7 bases lining up with TRBD2. This CDR3 region has 17 residues. V was pared by 0 bases and J by 2 bases, with 9 bases of the junction left unmatched. Germline V gives CDR1 SGHDN, CDR2 FVKESK. The CDR3 DNA is TGTGCCAGCAGCCAAGAGGGCGATAGCGGGCCTCAAGAGACCCAGTACTTC. Translated: CASSQEGDSGPQETQYF.

This clone was seen only a few times. This chain connects TRBV3-1 (or the pseudogene TRBV3-2) to TRBJ1-1; no reliable D call. Trimming stripped 3 bases from V and 10 bases from J, with 12 bases between. In germline, CDR1 is LGHDT, CDR2 YNNKEL (reference sequence). The CDR3 runs 12 residues. For the CDR3, the DNA is TGTGCCAGCAGCCAGCAGACCTACAGAGCTTTCTTT. It translates to CASSQQTYRAFF.

The chain is built from TRBV11-2 and TRBJ2-5; TRBD2 aligns across 8 bases. After removal of 0 bases from V and 4 bases from J, the junction contained 7 bases not matched to a gene. The CDR3 is 16 residues long. Germline V gene lookup returns CDR1 SGHAT and CDR2 FQNNGV. The CDR3 spells CASSLDQGGGRETQYF. CDR3 DNA sequence: TGTGCCAGCAGCTTAGATCAAGGCGGGGGGCGAGAGACCCAGTACTTC.

In its sample, this clone was seen many times. The genes are TRBV7-9 and TRBJ1-2; D remains unclear. Trimming took off 8 bases at V and 4 bases at J, with 8 bases between the two ends. Germline CDR1 reads SEHNR; CDR2 reads FQNEAQ (reference sequence). This CDR3 is built from 11 residues. In DNA form, the CDR3 reads TGTGCCAGCGCCCTCAGCTATGGCTACACCTTC. Translated: CASALSYGYTF.

The chain recombines TRBV2 with TRBJ1-5; a possible D gene is TRBD1 (5 bases). The CDR3 contains 16 residues. Germline V gene data show CDR1 as SNHLY and CDR2 as FYNNEI. V dropped 2 bases and J dropped 4 bases, with 15 bases sitting between them. CDR3 sequence (DNA): TGTGCCAGCAGTGAAAACCCGAACAGGCAGAATCAGCCCCAGCATTTT. Translating it yields CASSENPNRQNQPQHF.

The table lists this clone with a few counts. This chain uses TRBV7-8 with TRBJ1-2; D possibly corresponds to TRBD1 (5 bases). The CDR3 is 14 residues long. Trimming took 8 bases from V and 7 from J, leaving 20 bases between them. Germline values: CDR1 SGHVS, CDR2 FQNEAQ. The CDR3 region is CASRPGRGSGGYTF. CDR3 sequence (DNA): TGTGCCAGCCGGCCCGGGAGGGGTTCAGGTGGCTACACCTTC.